Shown below are 8 T cell receptor beta chains from a single sample sequenced in a study of cytomegalovirus exposure and HLA in healthy donors. PCR involved 60 Vbeta and 13 Jbeta primers. TCRdb's table, derived via immunoSEQ multiplex PCR, lists solely in-frame clones and lacks some. The sample consists of some 150,000 clones, around 83% of them appearing once. Source material: PBMCs. The origin of the receptors is a man aged 35-49 years in good health and CMV-seropositive.

The chain employs TRBV15 and TRBJ2-7; tentative D call: TRBD2 (6 bases). Trimming shortened V by 1 base and J by 7 bases, and 17 bases separated the two germline ends. CDR1 is LNHNV, CDR2 YYDKDF, per germline (reference sequence). CDR3 length equals 15 residues. The CDR3 protein is CATSRGGLLQLEQYF. CDR3 DNA sequence: TGTGCCACCAGCAGAGGGGGACTGCTCCAGCTTGAGCAGTACTTC. Full variable domain (outside the CDR3, taken from reference TRBV15 and TRBJ2-7): DAMVIQNPRYQVTQFGKPVTLSCSQTLNHNVMYWYQQKSSQAPKLLFHYYDKDFNNEADTPDNFQSRRPNTSFCFLDIRSPGLGDTAMYLCATSRGGLLQLEQYFGPGTRLTVT.

CDR3 coding DNA: TGTGCCAGCAGTTTCGTCCCAGGGACCTACGAGCAGTACTTC. It translates to CASSFVPGTYEQYF. The V call is TRBV27, the J call TRBJ2-7; D may be TRBD1 (5 bases). Germline CDR1 is MNHEY and CDR2 is SMNVEV (reference sequence). V was pared by 3 bases and J by 2 bases, with 11 bases between. This CDR3 contains 14 residues.

The chain carries TRBV4-1 and TRBJ2-7; TRBD1 agrees at 8 bases. Losses at the gene ends were 3 bases for V and 3 bases for J; bases not matched to a gene: 1. Germline V gives CDR1 MGHRA, CDR2 YSYEKL. The CDR3 is made up of 13 amino acids. CDR3 protein: CASSHGQGYEQYF. The CDR3 region has the DNA TGCGCCAGCAGCCATGGACAGGGCTACGAGCAGTACTTC.

The chain joins TRBV5-5 to TRBJ2-1, with 7 bases identical to TRBD1. Germline values: CDR1 SGHKS, CDR2 YYEKEE (reference sequence). This CDR3 is 16 amino acids long. The trim removed 4 bases at V and 3 bases at J, leaving 10 bases unmatched. The CDR3 protein is CASSPLEGAGYNEQFF. The CDR3 coding sequence is TGTGCCAGCAGCCCCCTAGAGGGGGCCGGCTACAATGAGCAGTTCTTC. Complete variable domain (other parts from reference TRBV5-5 and TRBJ2-1): DAGVTQSPTHLIKTRGQQVTLRCSPISGHKSVSWYQQVLGQGPQFIFQYYEKEERGRGNFPDRFSARQFPNYSSELNVNALLLGDSALYLCASSPLEGAGYNEQFFGPGTRLTVL.

The gene calls are TRBV14 and TRBJ2-1; 8 bases agree with TRBD2. V dropped 1 base and J dropped 15; count of bases not matched to a gene: 11. The CDR3 has 14 residues. Germline CDR1 SGHDN, CDR2 FVKESK. As DNA, the CDR3 is TGTGCCAGCAGCCAAGGGTTTAGCGGGGCTATTTCGTTCTTC. Amino acid sequence: CASSQGFSGAISFF.

The chain combines TRBV11-2 with TRBJ1-1; possible D gene TRBD1, 6 bases. Trimming cost V 6 bases and J 5 bases, with 13 bases left between them. The length of the CDR3 is 13 residues. Germline V gene data show CDR1 as SGHAT and CDR2 as FQNNGV. The CDR3 region is CASRLTGSTEAFF. In nucleotides, the CDR3 is TGTGCCAGCAGGCTTACAGGGTCAACTGAAGCTTTCTTT.

Concerning this clone itself: Other DNA sequences in this sample translate to the same CDR3. The rearrangement joins TRBV30 to TRBJ1-4; D uncertain. V was shortened by 4 bases and J by 7 bases, with 7 bases between the two germline ends. The CDR3 covers 11 residues. Per germline, CDR1 GTSNPN and CDR2 SVGIG (reference sequence). The CDR3 DNA reads as TGTGCCTGGACCCCGGGTGAAAAACTGTTTTTT. It codes for CAWTPGEKLFF.

The V gene is TRBV27, the J gene TRBJ1-1; TRBD1 is a possible D gene (5 bases). Germline V gene sequence: CDR1 MNHEY, CDR2 SMNVEV (reference sequence). This CDR3 contains 13 residues. V lost 5 bases to trimming and J lost 8 bases, with 15 bases between them. The CDR3 sequence is CASSVGPRGEAFF. CDR3 nucleotide sequence: TGTGCCAGCAGTGTCGGACCAAGGGGAGAAGCTTTCTTT.